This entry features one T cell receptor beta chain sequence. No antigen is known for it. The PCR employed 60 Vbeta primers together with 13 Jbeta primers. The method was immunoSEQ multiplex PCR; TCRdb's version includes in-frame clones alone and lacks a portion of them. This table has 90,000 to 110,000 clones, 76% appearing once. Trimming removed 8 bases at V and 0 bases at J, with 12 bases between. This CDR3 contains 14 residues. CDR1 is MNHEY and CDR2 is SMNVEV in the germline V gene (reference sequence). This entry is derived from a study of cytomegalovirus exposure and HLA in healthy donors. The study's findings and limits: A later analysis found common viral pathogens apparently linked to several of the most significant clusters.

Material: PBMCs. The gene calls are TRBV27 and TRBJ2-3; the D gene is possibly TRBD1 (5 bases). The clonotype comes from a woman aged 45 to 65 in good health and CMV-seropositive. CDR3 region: CASFAPGSTDTQYF. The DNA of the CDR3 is TGTGCCAGCTTTGCGCCAGGGAGCACAGATACGCAGTATTTT.